The 2 T cell receptor beta chains in this list originate from one sample, sequenced in a study of cytomegalovirus exposure and HLA in healthy donors. PCR was performed using 60 Vbeta and 13 Jbeta primers. Profiling relied on immunoSEQ multiplex PCR, and the TCRdb table lists in-frame clones only, not all of them. The sample has about 200,000 clones; 70% to 80% are singletons. Sequenced input: PBMCs. These receptors were taken from a woman aged 30 to 39 in good health and CMV-seronegative.

The V call is TRBV7-3, the J call TRBJ2-3, with 9 positions matching TRBD2. This CDR3 is built from 19 residues. V shed 1 base, J shed 0 bases, and the junction held 11 bases outside the gene matches. Germline V CDR1 and CDR2: SGHTA, FQGTGA. The CDR3 loop reads CASSLIVGGGAGSTDTQYF. As DNA, the CDR3 is TGTGCCAGCAGCTTAATAGTAGGCGGGGGGGCCGGTAGCACAGATACGCAGTATTTT.

The genes are TRBV18 and TRBJ1-3; D not resolved. The CDR3 length is 11 residues. V was trimmed by 6 bases and J by 4 bases, leaving 4 bases between them. Germline values: CDR1 KGHSH, CDR2 LQKENI. The CDR3: CASSRGNTIYF. The CDR3 DNA follows: TGTGCCAGCTCTAGAGGAAACACCATATATTTT.